This entry is about one T cell receptor (beta chain). Its antigen has not been determined. Within one base of it there is no much larger clone, and no base qualities were kept. Trimmed from V: 4 bases; trimmed from J: 4 bases; junction bases lacking a gene match: 2. CDR1 and CDR2, looked up from the germline V gene, are SNHLY and FYNNEI. The CDR3 contains 14 residues, cysteine and phenylalanine counted. Only the CDR3 region is kept as DNA, spanning 42 bases read in frame from base 1. Library prep was done by PCR. The data were produced on an Illumina HiSeq 2500. TCR libraries were prepared with molecular barcoding, using unique molecular identifiers to normalize TCRbeta repertoire quantification. Starting from the raw public reads, TCRdb applied fastp trimming at Q25, assembled clones with MiXCR and retained in-frame beta chains. Rows with one shared CDR3 protein collapse into an entry with the most common genes and DNA. This sample has fewer than 200,000 distinct CDR3 sequences in its table, and about 6.3% of those were observed once. The top ten constitute roughly 3% of the sample.

This entry is derived from a study of T-cell reconstitution after alpha-beta-depleted transplantation in children (dated by TCRdb to about 2016). In the study overall: Using TCR repertoire profiling, the study followed T-cell immune reconstitution in a quantitative way in children after TCRalphabeta/CD19-depleted allogeneic hematopoietic cell transplantation.

The clonotype comes from a human donor who donated a stem cell graft to a child with Wiskott-Aldrich syndrome. The chain is encoded by TRBV2 joined to TRBJ2-3; TRBD2 matches 10 bases in the middle. This specimen consisted of PBMCs from the stem cell graft donor, obtained from the stem cell graft. The nucleotides are TGTGCCAGCAGTGGGGGGACTAGCGCAGATACGCAGTATTTT. The resulting protein is CASSGGTSADTQYF.